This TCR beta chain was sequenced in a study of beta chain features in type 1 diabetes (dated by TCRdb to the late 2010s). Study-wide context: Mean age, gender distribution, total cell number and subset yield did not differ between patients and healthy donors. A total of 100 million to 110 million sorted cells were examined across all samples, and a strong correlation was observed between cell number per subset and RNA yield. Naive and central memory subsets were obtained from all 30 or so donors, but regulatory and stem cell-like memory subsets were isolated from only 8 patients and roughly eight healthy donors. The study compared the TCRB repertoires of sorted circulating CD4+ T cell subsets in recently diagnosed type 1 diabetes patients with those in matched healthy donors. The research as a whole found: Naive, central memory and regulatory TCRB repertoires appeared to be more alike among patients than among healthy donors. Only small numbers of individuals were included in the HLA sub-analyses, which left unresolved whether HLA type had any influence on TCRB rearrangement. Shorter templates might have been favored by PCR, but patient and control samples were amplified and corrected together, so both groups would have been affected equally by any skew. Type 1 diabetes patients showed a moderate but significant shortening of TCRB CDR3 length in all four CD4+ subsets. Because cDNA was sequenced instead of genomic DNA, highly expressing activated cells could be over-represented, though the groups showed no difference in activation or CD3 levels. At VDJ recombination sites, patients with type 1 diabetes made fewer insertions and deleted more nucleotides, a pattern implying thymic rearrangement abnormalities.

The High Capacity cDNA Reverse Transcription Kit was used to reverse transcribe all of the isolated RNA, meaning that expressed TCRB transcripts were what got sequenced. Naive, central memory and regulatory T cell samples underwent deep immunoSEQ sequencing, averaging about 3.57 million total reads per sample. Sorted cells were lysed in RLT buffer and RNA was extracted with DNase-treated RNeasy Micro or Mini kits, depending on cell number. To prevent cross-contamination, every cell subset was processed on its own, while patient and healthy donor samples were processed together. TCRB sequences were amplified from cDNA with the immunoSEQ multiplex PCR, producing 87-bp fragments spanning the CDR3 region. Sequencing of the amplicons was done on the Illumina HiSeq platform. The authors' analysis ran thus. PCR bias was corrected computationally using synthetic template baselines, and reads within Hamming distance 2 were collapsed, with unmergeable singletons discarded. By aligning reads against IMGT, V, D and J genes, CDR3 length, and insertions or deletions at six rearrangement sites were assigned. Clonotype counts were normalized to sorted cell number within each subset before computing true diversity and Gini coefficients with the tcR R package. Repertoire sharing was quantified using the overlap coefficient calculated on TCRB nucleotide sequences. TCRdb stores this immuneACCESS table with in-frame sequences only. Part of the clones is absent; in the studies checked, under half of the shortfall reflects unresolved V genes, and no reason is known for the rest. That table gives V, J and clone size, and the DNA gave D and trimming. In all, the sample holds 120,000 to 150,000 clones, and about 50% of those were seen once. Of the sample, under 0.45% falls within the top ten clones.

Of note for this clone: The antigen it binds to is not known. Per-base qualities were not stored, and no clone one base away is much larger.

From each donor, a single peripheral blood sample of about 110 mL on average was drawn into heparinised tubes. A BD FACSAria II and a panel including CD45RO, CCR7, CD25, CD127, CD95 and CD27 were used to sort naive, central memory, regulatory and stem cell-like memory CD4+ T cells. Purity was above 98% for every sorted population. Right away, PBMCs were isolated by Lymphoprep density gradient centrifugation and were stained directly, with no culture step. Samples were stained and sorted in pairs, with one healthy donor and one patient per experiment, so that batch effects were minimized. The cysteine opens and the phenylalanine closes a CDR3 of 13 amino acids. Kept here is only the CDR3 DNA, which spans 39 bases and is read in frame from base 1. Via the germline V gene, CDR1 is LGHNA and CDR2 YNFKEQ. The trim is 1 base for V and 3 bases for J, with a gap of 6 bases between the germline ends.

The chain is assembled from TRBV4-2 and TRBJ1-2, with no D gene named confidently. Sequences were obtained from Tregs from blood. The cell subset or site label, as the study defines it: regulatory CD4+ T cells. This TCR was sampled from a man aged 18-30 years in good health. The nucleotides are TGTGCCAGCAGCCAAGGCGTCTACTATGGCTACACCTTC. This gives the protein CASSQGVYYGYTF.